This TCR beta chain appears in the sequencing data of a study of blood T cell dynamics during melanoma immunotherapy. The CDR3 covers 17 residues. CDR1 SGHRS and CDR2 YFSETQ come from the germline V gene. V lost 0 bases and J lost 0, with 15 bases in between. Measured with immunoSEQ multiplex PCR; TCRdb has only the in-frame clones, and not every one. This table holds several thousand clones, more than 75% found once. As for time point: week 3, after first cycle of checkpoint inhibitor. This material consisted of blood, taken from a patient treated with checkpoint blockade. This clonotype was sampled from a human donor with melanoma. Some clones in this sample may be carry-over from other donors' samples. This sequence joins TRBV5-1 and TRBJ1-2, with D unclear. This CDR3 is CASSLESGTFANYGYTF. Written as DNA, the CDR3 is TGCGCCAGCAGCTTGGAATCCGGCACCTTCGCTAACTATGGCTACACCTTC.